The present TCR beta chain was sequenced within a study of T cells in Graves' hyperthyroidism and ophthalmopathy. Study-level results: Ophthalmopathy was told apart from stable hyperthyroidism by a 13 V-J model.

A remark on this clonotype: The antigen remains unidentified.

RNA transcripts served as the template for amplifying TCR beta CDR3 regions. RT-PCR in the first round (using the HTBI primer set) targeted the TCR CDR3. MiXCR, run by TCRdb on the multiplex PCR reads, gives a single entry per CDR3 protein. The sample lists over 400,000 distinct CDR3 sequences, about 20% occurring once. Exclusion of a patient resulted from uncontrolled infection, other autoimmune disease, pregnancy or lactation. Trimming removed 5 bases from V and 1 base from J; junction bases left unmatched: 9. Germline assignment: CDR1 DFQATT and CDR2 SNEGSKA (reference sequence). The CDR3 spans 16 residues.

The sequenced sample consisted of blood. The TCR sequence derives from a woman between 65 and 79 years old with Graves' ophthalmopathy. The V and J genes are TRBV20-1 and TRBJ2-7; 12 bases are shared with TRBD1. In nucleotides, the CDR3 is TGCAGTGCTGCCGGGACAGGGGGCGAGTTTTCCTACGAGCAGTACTTC. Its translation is CSAAGTGGEFSYEQYF.